This T cell receptor (beta chain) stems from a study of T cell changes during pregnancy in multiple sclerosis. Sequencing was performed with immunoSEQ multiplex PCR; in TCRdb, only in-frame clones are kept and a portion is missing. The top ten clones hold 0.89% of a sample with 45,000 or so clones, approximately 96% of them seen once. Germline values: CDR1 SGHDN, CDR2 FVKESK. This CDR3 has 15 amino acids. The V end lost 0 bases, the J end lost 4 bases, and 9 bases lay between the germline ends. This receptor was obtained from a female donor with multiple sclerosis, enrolled in a pregnancy study. J is TRBJ1-4 and V is TRBV14, with D maybe TRBD1 (5 bases). Sequencing used peripheral blood, obtained in the second trimester of pregnancy. The CDR3 coding sequence is TGTGCCAGCAGCCAAGAATGGGGCGGTAATGAAAAACTGTTTTTT. This codes for CASSQEWGGNEKLFF.